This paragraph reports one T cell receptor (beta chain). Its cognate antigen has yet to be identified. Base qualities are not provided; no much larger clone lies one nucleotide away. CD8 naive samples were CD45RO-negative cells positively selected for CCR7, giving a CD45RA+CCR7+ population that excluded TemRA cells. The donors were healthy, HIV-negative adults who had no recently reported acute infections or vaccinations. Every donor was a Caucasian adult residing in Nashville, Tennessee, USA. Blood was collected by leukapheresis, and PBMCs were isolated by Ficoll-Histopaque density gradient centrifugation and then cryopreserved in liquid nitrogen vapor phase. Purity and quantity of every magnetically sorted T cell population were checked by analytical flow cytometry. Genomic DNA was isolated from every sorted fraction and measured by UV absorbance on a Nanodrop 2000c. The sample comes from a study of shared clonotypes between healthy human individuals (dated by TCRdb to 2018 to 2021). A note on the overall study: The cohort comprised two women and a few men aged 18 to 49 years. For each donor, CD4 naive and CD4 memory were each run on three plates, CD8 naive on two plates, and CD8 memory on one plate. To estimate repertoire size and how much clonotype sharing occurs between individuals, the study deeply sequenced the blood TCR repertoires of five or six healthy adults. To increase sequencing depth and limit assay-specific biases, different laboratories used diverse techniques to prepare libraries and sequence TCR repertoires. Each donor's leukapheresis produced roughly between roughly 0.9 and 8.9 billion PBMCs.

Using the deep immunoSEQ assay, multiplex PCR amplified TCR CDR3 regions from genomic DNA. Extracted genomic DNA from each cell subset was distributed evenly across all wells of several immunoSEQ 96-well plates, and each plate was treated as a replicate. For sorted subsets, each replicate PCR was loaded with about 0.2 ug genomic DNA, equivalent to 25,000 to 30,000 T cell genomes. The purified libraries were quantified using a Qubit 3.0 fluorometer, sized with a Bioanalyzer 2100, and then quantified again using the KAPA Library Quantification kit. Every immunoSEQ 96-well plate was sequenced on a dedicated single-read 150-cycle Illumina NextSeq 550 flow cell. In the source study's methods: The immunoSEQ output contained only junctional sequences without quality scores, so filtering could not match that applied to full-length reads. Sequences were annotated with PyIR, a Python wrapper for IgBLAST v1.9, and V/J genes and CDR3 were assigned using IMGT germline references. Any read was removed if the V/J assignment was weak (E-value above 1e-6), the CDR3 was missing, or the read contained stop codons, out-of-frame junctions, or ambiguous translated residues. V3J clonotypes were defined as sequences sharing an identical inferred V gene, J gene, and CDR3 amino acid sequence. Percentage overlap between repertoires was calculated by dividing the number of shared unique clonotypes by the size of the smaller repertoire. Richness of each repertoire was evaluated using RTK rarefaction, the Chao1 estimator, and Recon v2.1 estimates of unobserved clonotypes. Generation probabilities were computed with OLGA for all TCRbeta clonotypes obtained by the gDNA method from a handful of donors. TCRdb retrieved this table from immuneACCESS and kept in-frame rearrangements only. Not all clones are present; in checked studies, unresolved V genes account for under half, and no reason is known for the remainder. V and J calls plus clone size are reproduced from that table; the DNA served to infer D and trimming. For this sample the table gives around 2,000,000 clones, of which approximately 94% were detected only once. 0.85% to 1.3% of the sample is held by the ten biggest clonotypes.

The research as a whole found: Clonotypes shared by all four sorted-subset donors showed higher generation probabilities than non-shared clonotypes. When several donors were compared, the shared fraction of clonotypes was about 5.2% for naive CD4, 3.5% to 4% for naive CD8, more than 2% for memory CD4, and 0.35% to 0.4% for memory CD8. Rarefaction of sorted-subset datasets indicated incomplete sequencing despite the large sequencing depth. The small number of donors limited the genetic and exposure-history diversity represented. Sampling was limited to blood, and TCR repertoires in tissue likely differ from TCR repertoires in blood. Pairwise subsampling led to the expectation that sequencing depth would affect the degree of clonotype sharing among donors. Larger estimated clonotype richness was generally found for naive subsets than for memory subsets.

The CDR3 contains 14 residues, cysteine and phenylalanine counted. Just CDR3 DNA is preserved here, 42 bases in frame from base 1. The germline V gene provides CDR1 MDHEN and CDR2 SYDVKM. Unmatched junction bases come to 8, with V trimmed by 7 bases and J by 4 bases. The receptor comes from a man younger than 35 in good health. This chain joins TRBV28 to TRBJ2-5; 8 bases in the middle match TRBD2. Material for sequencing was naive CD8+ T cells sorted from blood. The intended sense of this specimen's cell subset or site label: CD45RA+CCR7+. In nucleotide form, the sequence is TGTGCCAGCACCTTGACTAGCGTAGGAGAGACCCAGTACTTC. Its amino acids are CASTLTSVGETQYF.